Shown below are 26 T cell receptor beta chains from a single sample sequenced in a study of graft-versus-host responses after intestinal transplantation. TCRdb's copy holds only in-frame clones and misses some; the assay was immunoSEQ multiplex PCR. This table has tens of thousands of clones, 91% appearing once. For these TCRs, the target antigens are not known. The sample in question was unstimulated CD4+ T cells sorted from spleen or lymph node cells, obtained before transplant. Source of these receptors: a human donor who was the organ donor for an intestinal transplant.

The J gene is TRBJ1-5, the V gene TRBV7-2; D uncertain. The CDR3 is 15 residues long. CDR1 and CDR2 from the germline V gene are SGHTA and FQGNSA. V lost 1 base and J 6 bases, leaving 13 bases between the germline ends. For the CDR3, the DNA is TGTGCCAGCAGCTTAGGCGGCAGTCTTGGTCAGCCCCAGCATTTT. Protein sequence: CASSLGGSLGQPQHF.

V gene TRBV6-5 combines with J gene TRBJ1-3, with D unclear. Germline CDR1 reads MNHEY; CDR2 reads SVGAGI. The CDR3 spans 14 residues. V lost 2 bases and J 0 bases, leaving 5 bases between the germline ends. The DNA for the CDR3 is TGTGCCAGCAGTTACGAGGTCTCTGGAAACACCATATATTTT. Its protein is CASSYEVSGNTIYF.

The chain recombines TRBV6-4 with TRBJ2-5; possibly TRBD2 for D (6 bases). The length of the CDR3 is 15 residues. Per germline, CDR1 MRHNA and CDR2 SNTAGT. Trimming removed 6 bases from V and 5 bases from J, with 19 bases in between. This CDR3 reads CASSPVAGQRETQYF. The CDR3 nucleotides are TGTGCCAGCAGCCCGGTGGCGGGGCAACGGGAGACCCAGTACTTC.

The V gene is TRBV27, the J gene TRBJ1-3; 7 bases line up with TRBD1. This CDR3 is built from 15 residues. V trimming: 5 bases; J trimming: 6 bases; junction bases outside the gene matches: 10. Germline V CDR1 and CDR2: MNHEY, SMNVEV (reference sequence). The CDR3 coding sequence is TGTGCCAGCAGTCAGAACCAGGGACAGCTAAACACCATATATTTT. This encodes CASSQNQGQLNTIYF.

V and J are TRBV7-6 and TRBJ2-1; D perhaps matches TRBD1 (5 bases). This CDR3 has 15 amino acids. V lost 5 bases and J lost 0, with 11 bases in between. Per germline, CDR1 SGHVS and CDR2 FNYEAQ. The CDR3 DNA sequence: TGTGCCAGCAGCCCTCGACAGAGCTCCTACAATGAGCAGTTCTTC. Amino acids: CASSPRQSSYNEQFF.

V usage is TRBV28 and J usage is TRBJ2-1; the D gene is possibly TRBD2 (5 bases). The CDR3 runs to 15 residues. The germline gives CDR1 MDHEN, CDR2 SYDVKM. V lost 6 bases and J 5 bases, leaving 17 bases between the germline ends. The CDR3 region is CASSTRTVFNNEQFF. The CDR3 nucleotides are TGTGCCAGCAGCACTAGGACTGTCTTTAACAATGAGCAGTTCTTC.

The V and J genes are TRBV19 and TRBJ2-7; D is unresolved. CDR1 and CDR2 (germline): LNHDA, SQIVND (reference sequence). Trimming shortened V by 1 base and J by 2 bases, and 9 bases separated the two germline ends. This CDR3 is built from 14 residues. The CDR3 is CASSIGLETYEQYF. CDR3 bases: TGTGCCAGTAGTATAGGACTCGAAACCTACGAGCAGTACTTC.

The chain couples TRBV11-1 to TRBJ1-1; D is unclear. The CDR3 spans 15 residues. Trimming shortened V by 3 bases and J by 4 bases, and 15 bases separated the two germline ends. Germline lookup yields CDR1 SGHAT and CDR2 FQDESV (reference sequence). In DNA form, the CDR3 reads TGTGCCAGCAGCTTTAAAGGTTACGCAGGCACTGAAGCTTTCTTT. As protein: CASSFKGYAGTEAFF.

The rearrangement links TRBV6-6 to TRBJ2-7; TRBD2 matches at 10 bases. Losses at the gene ends were 4 bases for V and 5 bases for J; bases not matched to a gene: 8. Germline V lookup: CDR1 MNHNY, CDR2 SVGAGI (reference sequence). The length of the CDR3 is 15 residues. The CDR3 here is CASSSPSGSSHEQYF. The DNA of the CDR3 is TGTGCCAGCAGTTCACCTAGCGGGAGTTCCCACGAGCAGTACTTC.

The chain couples TRBV21-1 to TRBJ2-1; the DNA was not compared with TRBD1, the D call given in the table. TRBV21-1 is recorded as a pseudogene. The CDR3 is 18 residues long. The DNA of the CDR3 is TGTGCCAGCAGCAAAGCGCTTGGGCAGGGAAAAAGGCCCAATGAGCAGTTCTTC. It specifies CASSKALGQGKRPNEQFF.

The V call is TRBV28, the J call TRBJ2-3; D remains unclear. The CDR3 totals 13 residues. Per the germline V gene, CDR1 is MDHEN and CDR2 is SYDVKM. V shed 6 bases and J shed 5 bases, with 12 bases lying between them. DNA of the CDR3: TGTGCCAGCAGGCAGGCCCCCCAAGATACGCAGTATTTT. Its protein product is CASRQAPQDTQYF.

The chain carries TRBV5-4 and TRBJ2-1; no clear D. The germline V gene encodes CDR1 SGHNT and CDR2 YYREEE (reference sequence). V was pared by 4 bases and J by 1 base, with 6 bases between. This CDR3 has 13 amino acids. The CDR3: CASSPRSYNEQFF. In DNA, the CDR3 is TGTGCCAGCAGCCCGCGATCCTACAATGAGCAGTTCTTC.

The chain links TRBV18 to TRBJ1-2, with a tentative D call TRBD1 (5 bases). In germline, CDR1 is KGHSH, CDR2 LQKENI. The ends were cut back, 3 bases at V and 6 bases at J, with 17 bases in the middle. This CDR3 spans 15 amino acids. CDR3 nucleotide sequence: TGTGCCAGCTCACCGTCGACAGTGGAGGGTCATGGCTACACCTTC. Amino acid sequence: CASSPSTVEGHGYTF.

V gene TRBV7-6 combines with J gene TRBJ1-1; 8 bases are shared with TRBD1. CDR3 length equals 13 residues. Per the germline V gene, CDR1 is SGHVS and CDR2 is FNYEAQ. J gave up 0 bases and V 10 bases, and 4 bases lay outside the gene matches. DNA of the CDR3: TGTGCCACCTCGGACAGGGTGAACACTGAAGCTTTCTTT. Translating gives CATSDRVNTEAFF.

V is TRBV7-6 and J is TRBJ2-5; 10 positions agree with TRBD1. This CDR3 comprises 16 residues. CDR1 and CDR2 from the germline V gene are SGHVS and FNYEAQ. With 4 bases clipped from V and 4 bases from J, the junction kept 9 bases outside the gene matches. CDR3 loop: CASSSRDRGMVETQYF. CDR3 DNA sequence: TGTGCCAGCAGCTCCCGGGACAGGGGAATGGTAGAGACCCAGTACTTC.

CDR3 coding DNA: TGTGCCAGCAGATGCAAAAAGTATAAACAGGGGCTCTATGGCTACACCTTC. Translation gives CASRCKKYKQGLYGYTF. V and J are TRBV6-4 and TRBJ1-2; 7 nucleotides match TRBD1. This CDR3 is 17 amino acids long. The V segment lost 6 bases and the J segment 4 bases; nucleotides outside the gene matches: 17. Germline V CDR1 and CDR2: MRHNA, SNTAGT.

This rearrangement joins TRBV10-3 to TRBJ2-2; possibly TRBD1 for D (6 bases). The CDR3 spans 15 residues. The V gene lost 7 bases and the J gene lost 5 bases, with 17 bases spanning the gap. Germline V gene sequence: CDR1 ENHRY, CDR2 SYGVKD. The CDR3: CAITPTGQGTGELFF. The DNA for the CDR3 is TGTGCCATCACCCCGACAGGCCAGGGGACCGGGGAGCTGTTTTTT.

J is TRBJ2-1 and V is TRBV9; TRBD2 aligns across 10 bases. The J segment lost 2 bases and the V segment lost 4 bases, leaving 15 bases of the junction unmatched. Per the germline V gene, CDR1 is SGDLS and CDR2 is YYNGEE. This CDR3 has 19 residues. The DNA for the CDR3 is TGTGCCAGCAGCAGAGAGGGGGTAGGAGGACTAGCGGCCTACAATGAGCAGTTCTTC. Protein: CASSREGVGGLAAYNEQFF.

V gene TRBV5-1 combines with J gene TRBJ2-5, with D tentatively TRBD1 (5 bases). The CDR3 has 15 amino acids. The germline V gene encodes CDR1 SGHRS and CDR2 YFSETQ. V was cut by 0 bases and J by 1 base, with 10 bases left in between. CDR3: CASSLARGSQETQYF. The CDR3 DNA follows: TGCGCCAGCAGCTTGGCAAGGGGTTCCCAAGAGACCCAGTACTTC.

This sequence joins TRBV20-1 and TRBJ1-1, with TRBD1 matching 8 bases. Germline CDR1 and CDR2: DFQATT and SNEGSKA (reference sequence). This CDR3 is built from 11 residues. This CDR3 reads CTPQQGVEAFF. In DNA form, the CDR3 reads TGCACCCCCCAACAGGGGGTCGAAGCTTTCTTT.

This clone was seen just once. V and J are TRBV18 and TRBJ1-1; weak D call: TRBD1 (5 bases). Trimming took off 5 bases at V and 5 bases at J, with 9 bases between the two ends. Germline V gives CDR1 KGHSH, CDR2 LQKENI. The CDR3 extends over 12 amino acids. Here the CDR3 DNA reads TGTGCCAGCTCAGACAGTACTACTGAAGCTTTCTTT. Its translation is CASSDSTTEAFF.

The rearrangement links TRBV6-6 to TRBJ2-3, with a tentative D call TRBD2 (5 bases). The germline V gene encodes CDR1 MNHNY and CDR2 SVGAGI (reference sequence). Trimming removed 2 bases at V and 4 bases at J, with 13 bases between. This CDR3 spans 15 amino acids. The CDR3 DNA sequence: TGTGCCAGCAGTTACAACCTAGCCTCTGCAGATACGCAGTATTTT. Amino acids: CASSYNLASADTQYF.

The genes are TRBV11-1 and TRBJ2-3; D is perhaps TRBD2 (6 bases). V lost 2 bases and J 6 bases, leaving 12 bases between the germline ends. The CDR3 consists of 14 residues. The germline V gene encodes CDR1 SGHAT and CDR2 FQDESV (reference sequence). CDR3 nucleotide sequence: TGTGCCAGCAGCTTACGACTAGATAAGGATACGCAGTATTTT. Translated: CASSLRLDKDTQYF.

V and J are TRBV7-3 and TRBJ2-3; 10 nucleotides agree with TRBD2. The CDR3 is 14 amino acids. V lost 3 bases to trimming and J lost 11 bases; unmatched junction nucleotides: 8. Germline lookup yields CDR1 SGHTA and CDR2 FQGTGA. The CDR3 nucleotides read TGTGCCAGCAGCTTTCGAGGGACTAGCGAGAAGCAGTATTTT. Protein sequence: CASSFRGTSEKQYF.

V is TRBV11-2 and J is TRBJ1-2; D is ambiguous. This CDR3 has 16 amino acids. Germline V gene lookup returns CDR1 SGHAT and CDR2 FQNNGV. The germline V and J ends were trimmed by 1 base and 4 bases, with 16 bases remaining between them. The CDR3 protein is CASSLGVGRTVYGYTF. The DNA for the CDR3 is TGTGCCAGCAGCTTAGGGGTTGGGAGGACCGTCTATGGCTACACCTTC.

This clone occurred once. The chain uses TRBV2 and TRBJ1-1, with D possibly TRBD1 on 6 matching bases. Trimming left V 4 bases short and J 1 base short, with 13 bases between. This CDR3 has 15 residues. Germline assignment: CDR1 SNHLY and CDR2 FYNNEI. CDR3 region: CASSAQGPRNTEAFF. CDR3 DNA sequence: TGTGCCAGCAGTGCCCAGGGGCCGCGGAACACTGAAGCTTTCTTT.